This T cell receptor (beta chain) came from a study of shared clonotypes between healthy human individuals. Sequenced by immunoSEQ multiplex PCR; TCRdb stores in-frame clones only, minus some. This sample carries roughly 410,000 clones, about 96% of them seen once, and the ten largest clones take less than 0.35%. This CDR3 comprises 13 residues. V lost 4 bases and J lost 5; bases outside the gene matches: 5. Germline V gives CDR1 ENHRY, CDR2 SYGVKD. Caucasian adults living in Nashville, Tennessee, provided all samples. CD45RO+ cells went into CD8 memory alongside CCR7-negative CD45RA+ TemRA cells. The sequence came from a man aged 25-40 years in good health. The material sequenced was memory CD8+ T cells sorted from blood. The subset: CD45RO+ cells pooled with CCR7-negative TemRA cells. The J gene is TRBJ2-7, the V gene TRBV10-3; TRBD2 agrees at 7 bases. The DNA of the CDR3 is TGTGCCATCAGTGGGACTAGTCCCCACGAGCAGTACTTC. Protein product: CAISGTSPHEQYF.